This T cell receptor beta chain was recorded in a study of blood T cells in healthy people across ages. As for this clonotype: Its antigen is unidentified.

Germline V gene data show CDR1 as MNHEY and CDR2 as SVGAGI. Trimming left V 4 bases short and J 2 bases short, with 15 bases between. The CDR3 spans 16 residues. A second roughly 7 to 12 cycle PCR used barcoded and J-beta primers. TCRdb redid the calling of the 5' RACE reads with MiXCR, one entry per CDR3 protein. The sample holds about 730,000 distinct CDR3 sequences, about 42% seen once. General observations from the study: Diversity was estimated from one million T cells, and these estimates were considered underestimates. Comparison with aged donors showed that long-lived donors had more naive CD4+ cells and higher diversity.

Sequenced material: blood. The chain recombines TRBV6-5 with TRBJ2-1; D call uncertain. This sequence was found in a woman aged 55 to 70 in good health. The CDR3 DNA follows: TGTGCCAGCAGTTCGAAGGTGAACATAGCCTACAATGAGCAGTTCTTC. Its translation: CASSSKVNIAYNEQFF.